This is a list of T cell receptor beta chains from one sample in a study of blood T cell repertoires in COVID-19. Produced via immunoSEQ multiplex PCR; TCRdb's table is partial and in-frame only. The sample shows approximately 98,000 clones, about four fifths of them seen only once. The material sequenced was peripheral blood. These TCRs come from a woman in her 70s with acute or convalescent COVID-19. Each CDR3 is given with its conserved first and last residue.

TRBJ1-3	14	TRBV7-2	CASRPADSGNTIYF
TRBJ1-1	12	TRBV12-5	CASARGSTEAFF
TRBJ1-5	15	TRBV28	CASKPGRQGHQPQHF
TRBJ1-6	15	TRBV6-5	CASSRGQGLNSPLHF
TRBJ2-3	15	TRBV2	CALRGVVGATDTQYF
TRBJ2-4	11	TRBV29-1	CSYRGMDIQYF
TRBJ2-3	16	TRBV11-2	CASSLDLWGPSDTQYF
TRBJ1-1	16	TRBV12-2	CASRPPRGVKNIEAFF
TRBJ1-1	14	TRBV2	CASSEFTGGTEAFF
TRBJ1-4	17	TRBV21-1	CASSKSAGVEANEKLFF
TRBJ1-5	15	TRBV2	CASTRGDYSNQPQHF
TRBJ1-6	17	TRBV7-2	CASSRTLSGGSGSPLHF
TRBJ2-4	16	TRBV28	CASSLFLGLGKNIQYF
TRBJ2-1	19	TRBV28	CASSTPGGGTSRGWNEQFF
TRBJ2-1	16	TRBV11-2	CASSWTSGGTLGEQFF
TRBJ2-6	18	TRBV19	CASIKKGTGYTGANVLTF
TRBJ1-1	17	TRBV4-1	CASSHTTGTEVNTEAFF
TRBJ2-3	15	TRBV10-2	CASSGGGRAGDTQYF
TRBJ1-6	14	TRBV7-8	CASSRTGRNSPLHF
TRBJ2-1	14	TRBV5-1	CASSVQTSSNEQFF
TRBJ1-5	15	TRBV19	CASSRGGQGNQPQHF
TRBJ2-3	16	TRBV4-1	CASSPWEGGSTDTQYF
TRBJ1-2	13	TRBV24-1	CATSESGVYGYTF
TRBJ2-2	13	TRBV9	CASSVGESGELFF
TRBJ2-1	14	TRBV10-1	CASSGTSGSDEQFF
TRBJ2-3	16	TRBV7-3	CASSLIAGRSTDTQYF
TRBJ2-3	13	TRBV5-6	CASSSGWPDTQYF
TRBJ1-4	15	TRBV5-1	CASSGTGTPNEKLFF
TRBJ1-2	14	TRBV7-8	CASSFIQGAPGYTF
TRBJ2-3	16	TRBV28	CASSPPQTGNTDTQYF
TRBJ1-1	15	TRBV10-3	CAISESDSLYTEAFF
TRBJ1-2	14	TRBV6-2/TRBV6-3	CASSYPDKGYGYTF
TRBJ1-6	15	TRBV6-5	CATSVLGATNSPLHF
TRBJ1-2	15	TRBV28	CASSLLGREGYGYTF
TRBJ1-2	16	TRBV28	CASSLPERGVSYGYTF
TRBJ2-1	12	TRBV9	CASSGLLGEQFF
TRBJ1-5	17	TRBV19	CASSGVRATGGGQPQHF
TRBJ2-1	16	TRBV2	CASREGLAASYNEQFF